This T cell receptor (beta chain) was identified during a study of shared clonotypes between healthy human individuals. General observations from the study: A handful of donors shared approximately 5% of their naive CD4 clonotypes.

To note about this clone: Its antigen remains unknown. This CDR3 is also generated by other DNA sequences in the sample.

The table came from immunoSEQ multiplex PCR; TCRdb's copy has only in-frame clones and leaves some out. This table has about 2.3 million clones, 90% to 95% appearing once. The germline V and J ends were trimmed by 3 bases and 10 bases, with 7 bases remaining between them. Germline CDR1 reads DFQATT; CDR2 reads SNEGSKA (reference sequence). The CDR3 covers 10 residues. This clonotype originated in a young man in good health. Some clones in this sample may be carry-over from other donors' samples. V gene TRBV20-1 combines with J gene TRBJ2-1; D gene uncertain. What was sequenced was naive CD4+ T cells from PBMCs. The subset denotes: CD45RA+ positively selected. The CDR3 bases are TGCAGTGCTAGTCGTGGGGAGCAGTTCTTC. Encoded protein: CSASRGEQFF.